These 17 T cell receptor beta chains originate from one sample sequenced in a study of memory CD4+ T cells and cytomegalovirus serostatus. The sort gate was single viable CD3+CD4+CD8-CD45RO+ cells for memory CD4+ T cells. Assay: immunoSEQ multiplex PCR; the TCRdb copy retains only in-frame clones and omits some. The data contain approximately 41,000 clones, roughly four fifths of them singletons. The sample consisted of memory CD4+ T cells from blood. These receptors came from an adult in good health and CMV-seronegative.

V is TRBV30 and J is TRBJ2-7; the D gene is possibly TRBD1 (6 bases). The V end was cut by 2 bases, the J end by 5 bases, with 10 bases between. The CDR3 runs 12 residues. Germline V gene lookup returns CDR1 GTSNPN and CDR2 SVGIG (reference sequence). CDR3 DNA: TGTGCCTGGAGTTATAACAGGGACGAGCAGTACTTC. Protein sequence: CAWSYNRDEQYF. The full variable domain, with the rest looked up from reference TRBV30 and TRBJ2-7, is SQTIHQWPATLVQPVGSPLSLECTVEGTSNPNLYWYRQAAGRGLQLLFYSVGIGQISSEVPQNLSASRPQDRQFILSSKKLLLSDSGFYLCAWSYNRDEQYFGPGTRLTVT.

The V gene is TRBV6-1, the J gene TRBJ2-3; 7 bases line up with TRBD2. Germline values: CDR1 MNHNS, CDR2 SASEGT. This CDR3 region has 13 residues. With V trimmed by 8 bases and J by 2 bases, 4 bases remained unmatched. Here the CDR3 DNA reads TGTGCCAGCCTGAAGCGGGACACAGATACGCAGTATTTT. Its protein is CASLKRDTDTQYF.

This clone has only one observation. The chain links TRBV11-2 to TRBJ2-5; 7 bases align to TRBD2. From germline, CDR1 is SGHAT and CDR2 FQNNGV. V trimming: 8 bases; J trimming: 1 base; junction bases outside the gene matches: 10. This CDR3 spans 15 amino acids. The CDR3 DNA sequence: TGTGCCAGCGGAAAATTACTAGCGAGCCAAGAGACCCAGTACTTC. This translates into CASGKLLASQETQYF.

The CDR3 loop is CASSLAPTKTYGYTF. In DNA, the CDR3 is TGCGCCAGCAGCTTGGCCCCTACGAAGACCTATGGCTACACCTTC. The J gene is TRBJ1-2, the V gene TRBV5-1, with no clear D. The CDR3 length is 15 residues. Germline V gene lookup returns CDR1 SGHRS and CDR2 YFSETQ. Trimming removed 0 bases from V and 4 bases from J, with 13 bases in between. The full variable domain, completed using reference TRBV5-1 and TRBJ1-2, is KAGVTQTPRYLIKTRGQQVTLSCSPISGHRSVSWYQQTPGQGLQFLFEYFSETQRNKGNFPGRFSGRQFSNSRSEMNVSTLELGDSALYLCASSLAPTKTYGYTFGSGTRLTVV.

V gene TRBV7-7 combines with J gene TRBJ2-5; 10 nucleotides match TRBD2. This CDR3 is 15 amino acids long. The V segment lost 5 bases and the J segment 5 bases; nucleotides outside the gene matches: 8. Germline loops: CDR1 SSHAT, CDR2 FNYEAQ (reference sequence). CDR3 loop: CASSLTSGNGETQYF. Here the CDR3 DNA reads TGTGCCAGCAGCCTAACTAGCGGGAACGGGGAGACCCAGTACTTC.

V is TRBV19 and J is TRBJ1-5; possibly TRBD1 for D (5 bases). Trimming stripped 5 bases from V and 7 bases from J, with 12 bases between. This CDR3 spans 13 amino acids. In germline, CDR1 is LNHDA, CDR2 SQIVND (reference sequence). The CDR3 DNA is TGTGCCAGTAGTGGGGCCCGGGGGCAGCCCCAGCATTTT. As protein: CASSGARGQPQHF.

This clone is labeled as medium-sized. Other DNA sequences within the sample encode an identical CDR3. The chain uses TRBV4-3 and TRBJ1-1; D gene uncertain. V lost 0 bases and J 1 base, leaving 3 bases between the germline ends. Germline CDR1 and CDR2: LGHNA and YSLEER. The CDR3 runs to 13 residues. The CDR3 reads CASSQDRNTEAFF. The CDR3 coding sequence is TGCGCCAGCAGCCAAGATAGGAACACTGAAGCTTTCTTT.

The rearrangement uses TRBV2 and TRBJ1-2; 7 bases are a match to TRBD1. The length of the CDR3 is 13 residues. The V gene's germline CDR1 is SNHLY and CDR2 FYNNEI. The V segment lost 4 bases and the J segment 2 bases; nucleotides outside the gene matches: 1. The CDR3 bases are TGTGCCAGCAGTGCGGGACAGAACTATGGCTACACCTTC. This codes for CASSAGQNYGYTF.

The chain's CDR3 is CASSPTGPLAKNIQYF. The DNA for the CDR3 is TGTGCCAGCTCCCCGACAGGACCTCTAGCCAAAAACATTCAGTACTTC. The rearrangement uses TRBV18 and TRBJ2-4; maybe TRBD1 (6 bases). The CDR3 sequence is 16 residues long. The germline gives CDR1 KGHSH, CDR2 LQKENI. V lost 6 bases and J 0 bases, leaving 15 bases between the germline ends.

DNA of the CDR3: TGTGCCAGCAGCGCGGGACTAGCCGCAGAGACCCAGTACTTC. Residues: CASSAGLAAETQYF. The genes are TRBV7-2 and TRBJ2-5, with 9 bases aligning to TRBD2. This CDR3 comprises 14 residues. CDR1 is SGHTA, CDR2 FQGNSA, per germline. The V and J ends lost 5 bases and 4 bases, in that order; junction bases with no gene match: 5.

This clone was detected only once. The chain joins TRBV6-5 to TRBJ2-3, with TRBD2 identical over 11 bases. This CDR3 is built from 14 residues. With V trimmed by 7 bases and J by 5 bases, 5 bases remained unmatched. Germline V gene lookup returns CDR1 MNHEY and CDR2 SVGAGI. CDR3: CASKLAGEGDTQYF. CDR3 nucleotides: TGTGCCAGCAAACTAGCGGGAGAAGGAGATACGCAGTATTTT.

The chain has TRBV27 and TRBJ2-1; the D call may be TRBD1 or TRBD2 (5 bases each). V dropped 3 bases and J dropped 6 bases, with 15 bases sitting between them. CDR1 MNHEY and CDR2 SMNVEV come from the germline V gene (reference sequence). This CDR3 comprises 15 residues. The CDR3 region is CASSFSARGTNEQFF. The DNA of the CDR3 is TGTGCCAGCAGTTTTTCTGCTAGAGGGACCAATGAGCAGTTCTTC.

The rearrangement uses TRBV5-1 and TRBJ2-3; TRBD1 might be the D (5 bases). The CDR3 totals 14 residues. The V and J ends lost 0 bases and 2 bases respectively, with 7 bases between them. Germline loops: CDR1 SGHRS, CDR2 YFSETQ. The CDR3 sequence is CASSLGQITDTQYF. The CDR3 coding sequence is TGCGCCAGCAGCTTGGGACAGATCACAGATACGCAGTATTTT.

The V and J genes are TRBV29-1 and TRBJ2-1, with a tentative D call TRBD2 (6 bases). Deletions cut 8 bases from V and 9 bases from J, with 23 bases between. The CDR3 consists of 14 residues. Germline V gives CDR1 SQVTM, CDR2 ANQGSEA. CDR3 DNA: TGCAGCCTCGACCCCCCCTCTAGGGGAGGTGAGCAGTTCTTC. Its translation is CSLDPPSRGGEQFF.

V and J are TRBV6-6 and TRBJ1-2; the D gene is possibly TRBD1 (6 bases). Germline assignment: CDR1 MNHNY and CDR2 SVGAGI (reference sequence). V shed 4 bases and J shed 8 bases, with 14 bases lying between them. CDR3 length equals 13 residues. The CDR3 reads CASSFRGIAGYTF. As DNA, the CDR3 is TGTGCCAGCAGTTTCAGGGGTATAGCGGGCTACACCTTC.

The chain combines TRBV18 with TRBJ2-3; weak D call: TRBD1 (5 bases). V lost 4 bases and J 9 bases, leaving 11 bases between the germline ends. Germline V gene lookup returns CDR1 KGHSH and CDR2 LQKENI. The CDR3 has 12 residues. CDR3 DNA sequence: TGTGCCAGCTCACTACAGGACCCCACGCAGTATTTT. It translates to CASSLQDPTQYF.

The V gene is TRBV4-1, the J gene TRBJ2-3; 9 nucleotides align to TRBD2. V lost 6 bases to trimming and J lost 2 bases; unmatched junction nucleotides: 12. CDR1 is MGHRA, CDR2 YSYEKL, per germline. CDR3 length equals 17 residues. The CDR3, as DNA: TGCGCCAGCAGTGGTCGCGGGAGGGGCCTCAACACAGATACGCAGTATTTT. This codes for CASSGRGRGLNTDTQYF.